A single sample gave rise to the 24 T cell receptor beta chains below, sequenced in a study of control samples from healthy donors and cancer patients. TCRdb's copy holds only in-frame clones and misses some; the assay was immunoSEQ multiplex PCR. The sample contains 75,000 to 90,000 clones, 75% to 90% of which appear only once. Sample: blood. The receptors were sampled from a man aged 45-65 years in good health.

The table lists this clone with a count of one. This chain joins TRBV18 and TRBJ2-7; unclear D gene. Trimming took 7 bases from V and 5 from J, leaving 12 bases between them. The germline CDR1 and CDR2 sequences are KGHSH and LQKENI. The CDR3 totals 12 residues. The CDR3 DNA is TGTGCCAGCTGCTCCTCGGACGACGAGCAGTACTTC. This codes for CASCSSDDEQYF.

V gene TRBV7-9 combines with J gene TRBJ2-1; D call uncertain. CDR1 and CDR2 from the germline V gene are SEHNR and FQNEAQ (reference sequence). The CDR3 contains 12 residues. The V and J ends lost 3 bases and 9 bases respectively, with 9 bases between them. CDR3 nucleotides: TGTGCCAGCAGCTTTCTCCGAGGTGAGCAGTTCTTC. Its protein product is CASSFLRGEQFF.

The chain links TRBV24-1 to TRBJ2-3; D remains unclear. Germline CDR1 is KGHDR and CDR2 is SFDVKD. The CDR3 length is 16 residues. V lost 4 bases and J 0 bases, leaving 13 bases between the germline ends. CDR3 sequence (DNA): TGTGCCACCAGTGACTATTCGATGGACAGCACAGATACGCAGTATTTT. This codes for CATSDYSMDSTDTQYF.

The chain joins TRBV6-2 or TRBV6-3 to TRBJ1-6; D is possibly TRBD1 (5 bases). V was shortened by 0 bases and J by 9 bases, with 12 bases between the two germline ends. Germline V gene lookup returns CDR1 MNHEY and CDR2 SVGEGT. The CDR3 length is 15 residues. The CDR3 nucleotides are TGTGCCAGCAGTTACTCGGGCAGGGTGAGTTCACCCCTCCACTTT. It codes for CASSYSGRVSSPLHF.

The chain combines TRBV30 with TRBJ1-2; D is possibly TRBD1 (5 bases). CDR3 length: 13 residues. Germline V lookup: CDR1 GTSNPN, CDR2 SVGIG (reference sequence). V was pared by 1 base and J by 8 bases, with 14 bases between. This chain's CDR3 is CAWSETVSWGYTF. CDR3 bases: TGTGCCTGGAGTGAGACAGTATCCTGGGGCTACACCTTC.

The DNA of the CDR3 is TGTGCCAGCAGCTTTGGACAGGACTATGGCTACACCTTC. It yields the protein CASSFGQDYGYTF. The genes are TRBV7-8 and TRBJ1-2; TRBD1 matches 7 bases. The V segment lost 3 bases and the J segment 3 bases; nucleotides outside the gene matches: 1. This CDR3 comprises 13 residues. CDR1 is SGHVS and CDR2 is FQNEAQ in the germline V gene.

The chain recombines TRBV5-4 with TRBJ1-2; the D is unclear. There are 16 residues in the CDR3. In germline, CDR1 is SGHNT, CDR2 YYREEE (reference sequence). Trimming stripped 4 bases from V and 2 bases from J, with 18 bases between. The CDR3 DNA reads TGTGCCAGCAGCCTCCCTGGGAATCTTGCGAACTATGGCTACACCTTC. Translating it yields CASSLPGNLANYGYTF.

This chain links TRBV5-1 with TRBJ1-3; D unresolved. Trimming shortened V by 4 bases and J by 0 bases, and 17 bases separated the two germline ends. Per the germline V gene, CDR1 is SGHRS and CDR2 is YFSETQ. The CDR3 consists of 17 residues. CDR3 sequence reads: CASSLQPGGRSGNTIYF. DNA of the CDR3: TGCGCCAGCAGCCTACAACCTGGTGGGCGCTCTGGAAACACCATATATTTT.

The gene calls are TRBV19 and TRBJ2-4; the match to TRBD2 covers 7 bases. CDR3 length: 15 residues. Germline CDR1 is LNHDA and CDR2 is SQIVND (reference sequence). V shed 2 bases, J shed 1 base, and the junction held 2 bases outside the gene matches. This CDR3 reads CASSIPGGAKNIQYF. CDR3 in DNA: TGTGCCAGTAGTATACCCGGGGGGGCCAAAAACATTCAGTACTTC. Full variable domain (remainder filled in from reference TRBV19 and TRBJ2-4): DGGITQSPKYLFRKEGQNVTLSCEQNLNHDAMYWYRQDPGQGLRLIYYSQIVNDFQKGDIAEGYSVSREKKESFPLTVTSAQKNPTAFYLCASSIPGGAKNIQYFGAGTRLSVL.

V is TRBV9 and J is TRBJ1-1; 7 nucleotides line up with TRBD1. The germline gives CDR1 SGDLS, CDR2 YYNGEE. J was trimmed by 4 bases and V by 3 bases; bases with no gene match: 3. The CDR3 is made up of 13 amino acids. CDR3 in DNA: TGTGCCAGCAGCGAGGGGGCCGGCACTGAAGCTTTCTTT. It translates to CASSEGAGTEAFF.

In its sample, this clone was seen once. V is TRBV7-9 and J is TRBJ2-3; D could derive from TRBD1 or TRBD2 (6 bases each). This CDR3 region has 15 residues. Germline-derived CDR1 and CDR2 are SEHNR and FQNEAQ (reference sequence). Between the trimmed V and J ends, which lost 7 bases and 1 base, there was a span of 15 bases. For the CDR3, the DNA is TGTGCCAGCATCCGGACGGAGGGGGGCACAGATACGCAGTATTTT. It translates to CASIRTEGGTDTQYF.

The V gene is TRBV7-8, the J gene TRBJ1-5; tentative D call: TRBD1 (6 bases). This CDR3 contains 16 residues. V was pared by 5 bases and J by 3 bases, with 17 bases between. Germline CDR1 SGHVS, CDR2 FQNEAQ. The CDR3 DNA reads TGTGCCAGCAGCCCGCGGGGAGGGGGGTACAATCAGCCCCAGCATTTT. Its protein product is CASSPRGGGYNQPQHF.

This chain connects TRBV11-2 to TRBJ2-2; unclear D gene. This CDR3 comprises 14 residues. Per germline, CDR1 SGHAT and CDR2 FQNNGV. Trimming left V 1 base short and J 5 bases short, with 8 bases between. The CDR3 loop is CASSLASVTGELFF. The CDR3 nucleotides are TGTGCCAGCAGCTTAGCTTCCGTTACCGGGGAGCTGTTTTTT.

This clone was detected only once. CDR3 nucleotide sequence: TGTGCCAGCAGTGAACGAGGGTTTGGCTACACCTTC. It translates to CASSERGFGYTF. The chain joins TRBV6-4 to TRBJ1-2; D call uncertain. The CDR3 is 12 amino acids. CDR1 is MRHNA and CDR2 is SNTAGT in the germline V gene. Trimming cost V 3 bases and J 7 bases, with 9 bases left between them.

This clone showed up just once. The chain is built from TRBV12-3 or TRBV12-4 and TRBJ2-7, with 8 nucleotides matching TRBD1. The CDR3 extends over 11 amino acids. With V trimmed by 6 bases and J by 6 bases, 1 base remained unmatched. The CDR3 sequence is CASRGTGEQYF. The CDR3 DNA sequence: TGTGCCAGCAGGGGGACAGGCGAGCAGTACTTC.

This chain links TRBV5-4 with TRBJ1-1, with TRBD1 as a possible D gene (5 bases). CDR3 length: 15 amino acids. The germline CDR1 and CDR2 sequences are SGHNT and YYREEE (reference sequence). The V and J ends lost 3 bases and 10 bases respectively, with 22 bases between them. The CDR3 DNA reads TGTGCCAGCAGCTGCTACAGGTGCGTGCGCGATGGAGCTTTCTTT. Residues: CASSCYRCVRDGAFF.

The table lists this clone with a few counts. The chain has TRBV2 and TRBJ2-3, with 7 bases lining up with TRBD1. J was trimmed by 5 bases and V by 10 bases; bases with no gene match: 9. The CDR3 has 13 amino acids. The germline V gene encodes CDR1 SNHLY and CDR2 FYNNEI. The chain's CDR3 is CATPRGPEDTQYF. CDR3 DNA sequence: TGTGCCACCCCGAGGGGGCCAGAAGATACGCAGTATTTT.

V is TRBV5-1 and J is TRBJ2-5, with 11 bases aligning to TRBD2. The CDR3 contains 16 residues. V shed 0 bases and J 5 bases; nucleotides not matched to a gene: 6. The germline V gene encodes CDR1 SGHRS and CDR2 YFSETQ. CDR3 bases: TGCGCCAGCAGCTTGGTGACTAGCGGGGTATCGGAGACCCAGTACTTC. Protein product: CASSLVTSGVSETQYF.

The rearrangement uses TRBV11-2 and TRBJ2-5; possible D gene TRBD2, 6 bases. CDR3 length: 15 amino acids. Germline values: CDR1 SGHAT, CDR2 FQNNGV. V was cut by 4 bases and J by 0 bases, with 12 bases left in between. The CDR3 is CASSWYGDYQETQYF. CDR3 in DNA: TGTGCCAGCAGCTGGTATGGGGACTACCAAGAGACCCAGTACTTC.

The chain uses TRBV10-3 and TRBJ1-1; 10 nucleotides align to TRBD1. With 0 bases clipped from V and 6 bases from J, the junction kept 1 base outside the gene matches. This CDR3 spans 14 amino acids. Germline CDR1 reads ENHRY; CDR2 reads SYGVKD. This chain's CDR3 is CAISESGQGAEAFF. The CDR3 DNA follows: TGTGCCATCAGTGAGTCCGGACAGGGGGCTGAAGCTTTCTTT.

The chain combines TRBV30 with TRBJ2-5, with D uncertain. This CDR3 has 13 residues. From germline, CDR1 is GTSNPN and CDR2 SVGIG (reference sequence). The germline V and J ends were trimmed by 2 bases and 4 bases, with 11 bases remaining between them. For the CDR3, the DNA is TGTGCCTGGAGTCCAGAGGTACGAGAGACCCAGTACTTC. Its protein product is CAWSPEVRETQYF.

The chain combines TRBV5-1 with TRBJ2-7, with TRBD1 matching over 8 bases. Losses at the gene ends were 0 bases for V and 2 bases for J; bases not matched to a gene: 4. The germline CDR1 and CDR2 sequences are SGHRS and YFSETQ. This CDR3 region has 15 residues. In DNA form, the CDR3 reads TGCGCCAGCAGCTTGGCAGGGGGCAGGACCTACGAGCAGTACTTC. Encoded protein: CASSLAGGRTYEQYF.

This clone has more than one count but fewer than ten. V gene TRBV6-2 or TRBV6-3 combines with J gene TRBJ2-1; D uncertain. Germline V gene sequence: CDR1 MNHEY, CDR2 SVGEGT. This CDR3 contains 12 residues. Deletions cut 5 bases from V and 9 bases from J, with 11 bases between. The CDR3 region is CASSRPMAEQFF. In nucleotides, the CDR3 is TGTGCCAGCAGTCGTCCTATGGCTGAGCAGTTCTTC.

This chain uses TRBV12-5 with TRBJ1-2, with TRBD1 as a possible D gene (5 bases). V was trimmed by 0 bases and J by 1 base, leaving 9 bases between them. CDR1 and CDR2 (germline): LGHNT, FRNRAP. This CDR3 region has 15 residues. For the CDR3, the DNA is TGTGCTAGTGGTTTGGTCCCGGGGCTTAACTATGGCTACACCTTC. This translates into CASGLVPGLNYGYTF.